This is a list of T cell receptor beta chains from one sample in a study of OX40 agonist ivuxolimab in advanced cancers. Assay: immunoSEQ multiplex PCR; the TCRdb copy retains only in-frame clones and omits some. The data hold roughly 90,000 clones, with more than 80% observed a single time. This specimen was CD4+ or CD8+ T cells sorted from blood, taken in a trial of the OX40 agonist ivuxolimab. The source of these receptors is an adult with an advanced solid tumor such as melanoma, head and neck, liver or kidney cancer. Both conserved end residues are part of each CDR3. The order of the fields is J gene, V gene, D gene, clone size, CDR3 DNA, CDR3 protein. D genes are given only for firm matches. Size is omitted from some rows. Given values are once, few, many or a class for expanded clones.

>TRBJ2-4|TRBV5-4|.|.
TGTGCCAGCAGCTTGGGGCAGGGGTTAACAAACATTCAGTACTTC
CASSLGQGLTNIQYF
>TRBJ1-2|TRBV5-1|.|few
TGCGCCAGCAGCTTGAATCGGGATAACTATGGCTACACCTTC
CASSLNRDNYGYTF
>TRBJ2-1|TRBV18|.|.
TGTGCCAGCTCACCCCTATCTGGTTGGAGTGAGCAGTTCTTC
CASSPLSGWSEQFF
>TRBJ2-2|TRBV19|.|.
TGTGCCAGTAGTAAAAGACAGACCACGAACACCGGGGAGCTGTTTTTT
CASSKRQTTNTGELFF
>TRBJ2-3|TRBV5-1|.|.
TGCGCCAGCAGCCCGGATAGGGATACGCAGTATTTT
CASSPDRDTQYF
>TRBJ2-5|TRBV7-9|.|few
TGTGCCAGCAGCTTAGCGGGAGGACTTGAGACCCAGTACTTC
CASSLAGGLETQYF
>TRBJ1-2|TRBV9|TRBD1|once
TGTGCCAGCAGCGTAGTGTGGACAGGCGGCTACACCTTC
CASSVVWTGGYTF
>TRBJ1-3|TRBV5-1|.|once
TGCGCCAGCAGCGCGACAGGCGCCGGCTCTGGAAACACCATATATTTT
CASSATGAGSGNTIYF
>TRBJ2-7|TRBV27|.|.
TGTGCCAGCAGTTTAGCTGCGGGCCCTTTCGAGCAGTACTTC
CASSLAAGPFEQYF
>TRBJ1-1|TRBV2|.|.
TGTGCCAGCAGGACCGGGACACAGAACACTGAAGCTTTCTTT
CASRTGTQNTEAFF
>TRBJ2-7|TRBV10-3|.|.
TGTGCCATCAGTGTGACGACAGGACGCTACGAGCAGTACTTC
CAISVTTGRYEQYF
>TRBJ2-1|TRBV7-9|.|.
TGTGCCAGCTTCAGGGCCCATGAGCAGTTCTTC
CASFRAHEQFF
>TRBJ2-1|TRBV2|TRBD2|.
TGTGCCAGCAGTGAGGGACTAGCGGGTTACAATGAGCAGTTCTTC
CASSEGLAGYNEQFF
>TRBJ1-2|TRBV18|.|.
TGTGCCAGCTCACCCGAACAGGGATACTATGGCTACACCTTC
CASSPEQGYYGYTF
>TRBJ2-2|TRBV7-9|TRBD1|.
TGTGCCAGCAGCACCTACAGGGGAGCCACCGGGGAGCTGTTTTTT
CASSTYRGATGELFF
>TRBJ1-1|TRBV7-7|.|few
TGTGCTAGCAGCCCCTTGGACGCTCCTGAAGCTTTCTTT
CASSPLDAPEAFF
>TRBJ1-1|TRBV7-2|.|few
TGTGCCAGCAGCTTAGTTGGGAACACTGAAGCTTTCTTT
CASSLVGNTEAFF
>TRBJ2-7|TRBV4-2|TRBD2|.
TGTGCCAGCAGCCAAGATTCCTTTAGGCTAGCGGATTACGAGCAGTACTTC
CASSQDSFRLADYEQYF
>TRBJ2-3|TRBV7-2|.|.
TGTGCCAGCAGCTTAGGATGGGGAGATCAGGGCTCAGATACGCAGTATTTT
CASSLGWGDQGSDTQYF
>TRBJ2-3|TRBV7-2|.|.
TGTGCCAGCAGCTTGAGCACAGATACGCAGTATTTT
CASSLSTDTQYF
>TRBJ1-5|TRBV15|TRBD1|.
TGTGCCACCAGCAGAGATTCGAAGACAGGGACTCAGCCCCAGCATTTT
CATSRDSKTGTQPQHF
>TRBJ1-2|TRBV28|TRBD1|.
TGTGCCAGCAGACACCCCGGGACAGGGGGCGCGGATGGTGGCTACACCTTC
CASRHPGTGGADGGYTF
>TRBJ2-1|TRBV7-3|.|once
TGTGCCAGCAGCTTAGGACGGACTTTCGGCGATGAGCAGTTCTTC
CASSLGRTFGDEQFF
>TRBJ1-1|TRBV9|TRBD1|once
TGTGCCAGCAGCCGAGACCCACAGGGGGAAGCTTTCTTT
CASSRDPQGEAFF
>TRBJ1-2|TRBV9|.|.
TGTGCCAGCAGCTTAAGTGTGGCTAACTATGGCTACACCTTC
CASSLSVANYGYTF
>TRBJ2-1|TRBV15|TRBD2|.
TGTGCCACCCGGAGCGGGAGGAAGGGCAATGAGCAGTTCTTC
CATRSGRKGNEQFF
>TRBJ2-5|TRBV28|TRBD2|.
TGTGCCAGCAGGACCGGGACTAGCGTCGAGACCCAGTACTTC
CASRTGTSVETQYF
>TRBJ1-1|TRBV28|.|.
TGTGCCAGCCTTCCAGGGTTTTCTTGGGCTGAAGCTTTCTTT
CASLPGFSWAEAFF
>TRBJ1-3|TRBV6-5|.|.
TGTGCCAGCAGAGGGGGCTCTGGAAACACCATATATTTT
CASRGGSGNTIYF
>TRBJ2-7|TRBV6-5|.|.
TGTGCCAGCACGGAGGGGTCCGAGCAGTACTTC
CASTEGSEQYF
>TRBJ2-6|TRBV30|TRBD1|.
TGTGCCTGGAGTGTCCCGTGGGACAGGTCTGGGGCCAACGTCCTGACTTTC
CAWSVPWDRSGANVLTF
>TRBJ2-7|TRBV19|TRBD2|.
TGTGCCAGTAGTATTGGACTAGCGTCCTACGAGCAGTACTTC
CASSIGLASYEQYF
>TRBJ1-6|TRBV2|TRBD1|few
TGTGCCAGCAGCGAACCCCCCCGGGACAGGGAAAACTATAATTCACCCCTCCACTTT
CASSEPPRDRENYNSPLHF
>TRBJ1-1|TRBV7-9|.|few
TGTGCCAGCCACCCCAGGGGTTTCACTGAAGCTTTCTTT
CASHPRGFTEAFF
>TRBJ1-4|TRBV5-1|.|few
TGCGCCAGCAGCCCAAGTCCGACAGGAGAAAAACTGTTTTTT
CASSPSPTGEKLFF
>TRBJ1-1|TRBV5-6|.|.
TGTGCCAGCAGCTTCGCAGGGGTTGTGACTGAAGCTTTCTTT
CASSFAGVVTEAFF
>TRBJ2-4|TRBV7-2|TRBD2|.
TGTGCCAGCAGCTTACCAGCGGGGGGTATGAACATTCAGTACTTC
CASSLPAGGMNIQYF
>TRBJ1-1|TRBV19|.|.
TGTGCCAGTATCTGGAGGGGGGGGATGAACACTGAAGCTTTCTTT
CASIWRGGMNTEAFF
>TRBJ2-5|TRBV10-3|TRBD1|.
TGTGCCACCCAAAGGACAGGGCCTGGAGGACAAGAGACCCAGTACTTC
CATQRTGPGGQETQYF
>TRBJ1-1|TRBV28|.|.
TGTGCCAGCAGTTTATCACAGACGGTGGAAGCTTTCTTT
CASSLSQTVEAFF
>TRBJ1-5|TRBV7-8|.|few
TGTGCCAGCAGCTTAGCGAATAGCAATCAGCCCCAGCATTTT
CASSLANSNQPQHF
>TRBJ2-4|TRBV19|.|.
TGTGCCAGTAGCTTTTGGGGAGGCCTAGCCAAAAACATTCAGTACTTC
CASSFWGGLAKNIQYF
>TRBJ2-7|TRBV5-4|.|.
TGTGCCAGCAGCTTGGATATAGGCGGGACCTACGAGCAGTACTTC
CASSLDIGGTYEQYF
>TRBJ2-3|TRBV10-3|.|.
TGTGCCATCAGTGAGTCACTTGGCACAGATACGCAGTATTTT
CAISESLGTDTQYF
>TRBJ2-5|TRBV14|.|.
TGTGCCAGCAGCCCAAGTCGCCCTCGGAGGGAGACCCAGTACTTC
CASSPSRPRRETQYF
>TRBJ2-7|TRBV19|.|few
TGTGCCAGTAGGGTCGGCGGCAGCTCCTACGAGCAGTACTTC
CASRVGGSSYEQYF
>TRBJ2-1|TRBV7-2|TRBD2|.
TGTGCCAGCAGCCTGAAGCGGGAGAATAGGAATGAGCAGTTCTTC
CASSLKRENRNEQFF
>TRBJ2-3|TRBV7-2|.|.
TGTGCCAGCAGCCCGGGACACATCACAGATACGCAGTATTTT
CASSPGHITDTQYF
>TRBJ2-5|TRBV9|.|.
TGTGCCAGCAGCGTAGCTCCGGGGTTGGGGCAAGAGACCCAGTACTTC
CASSVAPGLGQETQYF
>TRBJ2-7|TRBV30|.|once
TGTGCCTGGAGTGTACGAGGGGGATCCGAGCAGTACTTC
CAWSVRGGSEQYF
>TRBJ2-1|TRBV28|.|once
TGTGCCGGAGAGGGACAAAACTACAATGAGCAGTTCTTC
CAGEGQNYNEQFF
>TRBJ1-5|TRBV27|TRBD1|.
TGTGCCAGCCGGGACAGGCCATATAGCAATCAGCCCCAGCATTTT
CASRDRPYSNQPQHF
>TRBJ1-5|TRBV18|TRBD1|once
TGTGCCAGCTCCAAACAGGGGAATCAGCCCCAGCATTTT
CASSKQGNQPQHF
>TRBJ2-5|TRBV10-3|.|.
TGTGCCATCAGGGGCCAGGGAGGCGAAGAGACCCAGTACTTC
CAIRGQGGEETQYF
>TRBJ1-2|TRBV6-1|TRBD1|.
TGTGCCAGCAGTGAAAGTTCGGCAGGGGGCCGTCGGGTCTATGGAGGCTACACCTTC
CASSESSAGGRRVYGGYTF